Each of the 27 T cell receptor beta chains below was sequenced from the same sample in a study of T cells in Graves' hyperthyroidism and ophthalmopathy. Amplification yielded TCR beta CDR3 regions, with RNA transcripts as the source. The TCR CDR3 first-round RT-PCR relied on the HTBI primer set. A single record per CDR3 protein comes from TCRdb applying MiXCR to the multiplex PCR reads. The sample contains fewer than 750,000 distinct CDR3 sequences, roughly 14% of which appear only once. The material sequenced was blood. The source of these receptors is a woman aged 40 to 55 with Graves' ophthalmopathy.

This clonotype was seen many times. This chain connects TRBV6-4 to TRBJ1-5, with D tentatively TRBD1 (6 bases). The CDR3 has 12 amino acids. V dropped 11 bases and J dropped 3 bases, with 11 bases sitting between them. The germline gives CDR1 MRHNA, CDR2 SNTAGT. CDR3 sequence reads: CAGDTSNQPQHF. DNA of the CDR3: TGTGCCGGGGACACTTCCAATCAGCCCCAGCATTTT.

V and J are TRBV10-3 and TRBJ2-5, with TRBD2 matching over 11 bases. Germline lookup yields CDR1 ENHRY and CDR2 SYGVKD. Trimming took 6 bases from V and 3 from J; bases not matched to a gene: 12. The CDR3 loop spans 17 amino acids. The CDR3 region is CAISPGLAAGRKETQYF. In DNA form, the CDR3 reads TGTGCCATCAGCCCGGGACTAGCGGCCGGGAGGAAAGAGACCCAGTACTTC.

This clonotype occurred many times. The V gene is TRBV11-3, the J gene TRBJ2-7, with 9 bases identical to TRBD1. Trimming cost V 1 base and J 3 bases; bases outside gene matches: 7. Germline V gives CDR1 SGHNT, CDR2 YENEEA. The CDR3 length is 16 residues. CDR3 loop: CASSLGAGQGSYEQYF. The CDR3 nucleotides are TGTGCCAGCAGCTTAGGGGCCGGACAGGGGAGCTACGAGCAGTACTTC.

At least ten counts were recorded for this clonotype. The V and J genes are TRBV28 and TRBJ1-5; perhaps TRBD1 as D (6 bases). The CDR3 covers 14 residues. V gave up 2 bases and J gave up 3 bases, with 8 bases separating them. In germline, CDR1 is MDHEN, CDR2 SYDVKM. CDR3 sequence: CASSLGGHNQPQHF. As DNA, the CDR3 is TGTGCCAGCAGTTTAGGGGGGCACAATCAGCCCCAGCATTTT.

This clonotype came up a few times. The gene calls are TRBV6-5 and TRBJ2-7, with 7 bases matching TRBD2. V shed 2 bases, J shed 2 bases, and the junction held 6 bases outside the gene matches. Per the germline V gene, CDR1 is MNHEY and CDR2 is SVGAGI. The CDR3 covers 15 residues. The DNA for the CDR3 is TGTGCCAGCAGTTACGGTTCTAGCGGAGCCTACGAGCAGTACTTC. Translating it yields CASSYGSSGAYEQYF.

In its sample, this clonotype was seen a few times. J is TRBJ1-1 and V is TRBV5-4; 8 nucleotides agree with TRBD1. Unmatched junction bases numbered 7, after V lost 4 bases and J lost 2 bases. CDR1 is SGHNT and CDR2 is YYREEE in the germline V gene (reference sequence). CDR3 size: 15 residues. For the CDR3, the DNA is TGTGCCAGCAGCGCCCCTGACAGGGGAAACACTGAAGCTTTCTTT. Amino acid sequence: CASSAPDRGNTEAFF.

Points on this clonotype: The junction departs from the called germline gene at one end, perhaps through a read error. The rearrangement uses TRBV28 and TRBJ1-1; D unclear. The germline gives CDR1 MDHEN, CDR2 SYDVKM. The CDR3 covers 14 residues. CDR3 protein: CASTLGGARNEASF. For the CDR3, the DNA is TGTGCCAGCACTCTTGGCGGCGCCCGAAATGAAGCTTCCTTT.

This clonotype was recorded many times. The chain's CDR3 is CASTRDILYEQYF. The CDR3 nucleotides are TGTGCCAGCACCCGGGACATCCTATACGAGCAGTACTTC. The chain recombines TRBV6-2 or TRBV6-3 with TRBJ2-7; tentative D call: TRBD1 (6 bases). Trimming pared 7 bases from V and 4 bases from J, leaving 14 bases between. Germline V CDR1 and CDR2: MNHEY, SVGEGT. The CDR3 consists of 13 residues.

V is TRBV20-1 and J is TRBJ1-5, with D perhaps TRBD1 (5 bases). The germline gives CDR1 DFQATT, CDR2 SNEGSKA (reference sequence). The CDR3 covers 15 residues. V dropped 0 bases and J dropped 4 bases, with 13 bases sitting between them. In nucleotides, the CDR3 is TGCAGTGCTAGAGATAGCGCGGGGACGAATCAGCCCCAGCATTTT. Translated, it gives CSARDSAGTNQPQHF.

This clonotype was counted at least ten times. The gene calls are TRBV2 and TRBJ1-5; weak D call: TRBD1 (5 bases). Germline-derived CDR1 and CDR2 are SNHLY and FYNNEI. The CDR3 runs 13 residues. The V and J ends lost 4 bases and 3 bases respectively, with 7 bases between them. CDR3 in amino acids: CASSGDFNQPQHF. Here the CDR3 DNA reads TGTGCCAGCAGTGGGGACTTCAATCAGCCCCAGCATTTT.

This clonotype was seen at least ten times. J is TRBJ1-2 and V is TRBV12-3 or TRBV12-4, with TRBD1 identical over 8 bases. The CDR3 runs 16 residues. V trimming: 5 bases; J trimming: 4 bases; junction bases outside the gene matches: 12. The CDR3 region is CASSPKSQGAGYGYTF. The CDR3 bases are TGTGCCAGCAGTCCAAAATCTCAGGGGGCGGGCTATGGCTACACCTTC.

This clonotype showed up many times. The V and J genes are TRBV12-3 or TRBV12-4 and TRBJ2-7, with 10 positions matching TRBD1. V shed 6 bases and J 0 bases; nucleotides not matched to a gene: 2. The CDR3 contains 14 residues. In DNA, the CDR3 is TGTGCCAGCAGCCGACAGGGGGCCTCCTACGAGCAGTACTTC. The encoded protein is CASSRQGASYEQYF.

At least ten counts were recorded for this clonotype. The CDR3 sequence is CASSPGGSTEAFF. In nucleotides, the CDR3 is TGTGCCAGCAGCCCGGGGGGCAGCACTGAAGCTTTCTTT. The V and J genes are TRBV7-2 and TRBJ1-1; possibly TRBD1 for D (6 bases). Germline V lookup: CDR1 SGHTA, CDR2 FQGNSA. The CDR3 length is 13 residues. V was pared by 5 bases and J by 4 bases, with 11 bases between.

The CDR3 spells CASSMGGNNIQYF. CDR3 nucleotide sequence: TGTGCCAGTAGTATGGGTGGGAACAACATTCAGTACTTC. This chain links TRBV19 with TRBJ2-4; D call uncertain. The CDR3 has 13 amino acids. Germline lookup yields CDR1 LNHDA and CDR2 SQIVND (reference sequence). V lost 3 bases to trimming and J lost 7 bases, with 10 bases between them. The complete variable domain, with remaining parts taken from reference TRBV19 and TRBJ2-4, reads DGGITQSPKYLFRKEGQNVTLSCEQNLNHDAMYWYRQDPGQGLRLIYYSQIVNDFQKGDIAEGYSVSREKKESFPLTVTSAQKNPTAFYLCASSMGGNNIQYFGAGTRLSVL.

V usage is TRBV30 and J usage is TRBJ1-3; D unresolved. V was cut by 1 base and J by 1 base, with 8 bases left in between. This CDR3 contains 14 residues. The V gene's germline CDR1 is GTSNPN and CDR2 SVGIG (reference sequence). The chain's CDR3 is CAWSDGSSGNTIYF. In DNA form, the CDR3 reads TGTGCCTGGAGTGACGGAAGTTCTGGAAACACCATATATTTT. Drawing the rest from reference TRBV30 and TRBJ1-3, the complete variable domain is SQTIHQWPATLVQPVGSPLSLECTVEGTSNPNLYWYRQAAGRGLQLLFYSVGIGQISSEVPQNLSASRPQDRQFILSSKKLLLSDSGFYLCAWSDGSSGNTIYFGEGSWLTVV.

The chain is built from TRBV30 and TRBJ1-5; TRBD1 matches 7 bases. The trim removed 5 bases at V and 5 bases at J, leaving 6 bases unmatched. Germline V gene lookup returns CDR1 GTSNPN and CDR2 SVGIG (reference sequence). CDR3 length equals 13 residues. The CDR3 loop is CAWGRQGDQPQHF. The CDR3 DNA is TGTGCCTGGGGACGACAGGGAGATCAGCCCCAGCATTTT. The full variable domain, completed using reference TRBV30 and TRBJ1-5, is SQTIHQWPATLVQPVGSPLSLECTVEGTSNPNLYWYRQAAGRGLQLLFYSVGIGQISSEVPQNLSASRPQDRQFILSSKKLLLSDSGFYLCAWGRQGDQPQHFGDGTRLSIL.

This rearrangement joins TRBV7-8 to TRBJ2-3; 12 nucleotides line up with TRBD2. The germline V gene has CDR1 SGHVS and CDR2 FQNEAQ. Trimming cost V 3 bases and J 5 bases; bases outside gene matches: 6. The CDR3 runs to 16 residues. In DNA, the CDR3 is TGTGCCAGCAGCTTGGCTAGCGGGAGGGCCGGAGATACGCAGTATTTT. Encoded protein: CASSLASGRAGDTQYF.

The CDR3 region has the DNA TGTGCCAGCAGTTTTGGGGCTCTCGGTCCGCCGCAGCCCCAGCATTTT. Translating gives CASSFGALGPPQPQHF. The chain combines TRBV12-3 or TRBV12-4 with TRBJ1-5, with D maybe TRBD1 (5 bases). The V end was cut by 3 bases, the J end by 7 bases, with 19 bases between. CDR3 size: 16 residues.

The table lists this clonotype with many counts. The chain joins TRBV2 to TRBJ1-5; 8 bases are shared with TRBD1. The CDR3 runs 12 residues. V was clipped by 10 bases and J by 9 bases; unmatched bases: 8. Germline CDR1 SNHLY, CDR2 FYNNEI. In nucleotides, the CDR3 is TGTGCCATCCAGACAGGGGCAGGGCCCCAGCATTTT. Amino acids: CAIQTGAGPQHF.

This clonotype was observed many times. The chain employs TRBV12-3 or TRBV12-4 and TRBJ1-5; maybe TRBD1 (5 bases). Trimming removed 2 bases from V and 1 base from J, with 18 bases in between. This CDR3 has 18 amino acids. The DNA for the CDR3 is TGTGCCAGCAGTTTAAAGTTGAAGGGGTCGGCAAGCAATCAGCCCCAGCATTTT. Its translation: CASSLKLKGSASNQPQHF.

A few counts support this clonotype. The chain carries TRBV4-1 and TRBJ2-5, with 12 positions matching TRBD2. V lost 4 bases and J lost 5; bases outside the gene matches: 14. The CDR3 covers 18 residues. Germline lookup yields CDR1 MGHRA and CDR2 YSYEKL. CDR3 nucleotides: TGCGCCAGCAGCCGGCCCCAGGCGGCTAGCGGGAGGGGGGAGACCCAGTACTTC. Protein sequence: CASSRPQAASGRGETQYF.

This clonotype was recorded at least ten times. The chain carries TRBV12-3 or TRBV12-4 and TRBJ2-2; D possibly uses TRBD1 or TRBD2 (6 bases each). Trimming pared 3 bases from V and 3 bases from J, leaving 14 bases between. The CDR3 totals 16 residues. The DNA for the CDR3 is TGTGCCAGCAGTTTTATAAGGGGGGCGGACACCGGGGAGCTGTTTTTT. It is translated as CASSFIRGADTGELFF.

This clonotype was seen ten or more times. CDR3 bases: TGTGCTAGTGGTTTTGGGCTAGCGGGAGGGCCTGTGGATACAGAGACCCAGTACTTC. Translating it yields CASGFGLAGGPVDTETQYF. The genes are TRBV12-5 and TRBJ2-5; 12 bases fit TRBD2. CDR3 length: 19 amino acids. The trim removed 3 bases at V and 4 bases at J, leaving 15 bases unmatched. CDR1 and CDR2 from the germline V gene are LGHNT and FRNRAP. Variable domain in full (rest from reference TRBV12-5 and TRBJ2-5): DARVTQTPRHKVTEMGQEVTMRCQPILGHNTVFWYRQTMMQGLELLAYFRNRAPLDDSGMPKDRFSAEMPDATLATLKIQPSEPRDSAVYFCASGFGLAGGPVDTETQYFGPGTRLLVL.

This clonotype was recorded only once. The chain links TRBV6-5 to TRBJ1-2; weak D call: TRBD1 (5 bases). Germline CDR1 MNHEY, CDR2 SVGAGI. Trimming pared 6 bases from V and 6 bases from J, leaving 14 bases between. This CDR3 is built from 13 residues. CDR3 sequence (DNA): TGTGCCAGCAGCTACGGGACCCATGATGGCTACACCTTC. Its protein product is CASSYGTHDGYTF.

This clonotype was recorded many times. The chain combines TRBV28 with TRBJ2-7; D might be TRBD1 (5 bases). V was clipped by 5 bases and J by 2 bases, with 13 bases between them. Looked up from germline, CDR1 is MDHEN and CDR2 is SYDVKM. The CDR3 sequence is 14 residues long. The CDR3 nucleotides read TGTGCCAGCAGTCTCCTGGGGCCTGCCTACGAGCAGTACTTC. Residues: CASSLLGPAYEQYF.

This sequence joins TRBV4-1 and TRBJ1-6; D possibly corresponds to TRBD1 (5 bases). This CDR3 comprises 17 residues. The germline V gene has CDR1 MGHRA and CDR2 YSYEKL. V dropped 1 base and J dropped 4 bases, with 14 bases sitting between them. CDR3 bases: TGCGCCAGCAGCCAAGGGGAAGGGGAGGGTTATAATTCACCCCTCCACTTT. It codes for CASSQGEGEGYNSPLHF.

This clonotype was seen at least ten times. The genes are TRBV7-2 and TRBJ1-2; D gene unclear. Germline V CDR1 and CDR2: SGHTA, FQGNSA. Trimming pared 5 bases from V and 4 bases from J, leaving 11 bases between. The CDR3 has 13 residues. CDR3 nucleotides: TGTGCCAGCAGCCCGGGTGGGGTCTATGGCTACACCTTC. Its protein product is CASSPGGVYGYTF.